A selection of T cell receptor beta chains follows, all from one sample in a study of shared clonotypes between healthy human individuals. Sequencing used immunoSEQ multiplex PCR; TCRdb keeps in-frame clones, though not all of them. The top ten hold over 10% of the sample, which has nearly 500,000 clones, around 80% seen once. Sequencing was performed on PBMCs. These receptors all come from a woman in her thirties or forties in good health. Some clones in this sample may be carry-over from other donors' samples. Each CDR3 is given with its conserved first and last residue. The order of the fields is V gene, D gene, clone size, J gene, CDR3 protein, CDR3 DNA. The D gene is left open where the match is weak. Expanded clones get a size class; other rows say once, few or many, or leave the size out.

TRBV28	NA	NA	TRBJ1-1	CASTFVEGRAEAFF	TGTGCCAGCACCTTTGTCGAGGGTAGAGCTGAAGCTTTCTTT
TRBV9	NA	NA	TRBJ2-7	CASSVGAEAEFYEQYF	TGTGCCAGCAGCGTAGGAGCTGAGGCGGAATTCTACGAGCAGTACTTC
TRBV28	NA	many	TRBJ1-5	CASSLGGTRNQPQHF	TGTGCCAGCAGTTTGGGCGGGACACGAAATCAGCCCCAGCATTTT
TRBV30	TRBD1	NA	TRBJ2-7	CAWSVTGGASYEQYF	TGTGCCTGGAGTGTAACAGGGGGCGCCTCCTACGAGCAGTACTTC
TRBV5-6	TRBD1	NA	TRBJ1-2	CASSSRQGDYGYTF	TGTGCCAGCAGCTCCCGACAGGGGGACTATGGCTACACCTTC
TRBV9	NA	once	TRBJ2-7	CASSVSGKGGDEQYF	TGTGCCAGCAGCGTAAGCGGAAAGGGGGGTGACGAGCAGTACTTC
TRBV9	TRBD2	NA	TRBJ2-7	CASSVGLATSYEQYF	TGTGCCAGCAGCGTCGGACTAGCTACCTCCTACGAGCAGTACTTC
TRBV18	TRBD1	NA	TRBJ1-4	CASHRGSGEKLFF	TGTGCCAGCCACAGGGGATCGGGTGAAAAACTGTTTTTT
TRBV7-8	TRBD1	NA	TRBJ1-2	CASSLPGQRGGYTF	TGTGCCAGCAGCTTACCGGGACAGAGGGGTGGCTACACCTTC
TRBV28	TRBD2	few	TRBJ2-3	CASSLLAGNTDTQYF	TGTGCCAGCAGTTTGCTAGCGGGAAACACAGATACGCAGTATTTT
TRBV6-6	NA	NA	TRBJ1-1	CASSYPPGMRNTEAFF	TGTGCCAGCAGTTATCCTCCGGGGATGAGGAACACTGAAGCTTTCTTT
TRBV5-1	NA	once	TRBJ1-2	CASSLRTGVGGYTF	TGCGCCAGCAGCTTAAGGACTGGGGTTGGTGGCTACACCTTC
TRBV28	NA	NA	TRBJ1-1	CASKRTVEAFF	TGTGCCAGCAAGAGGACAGTAGAAGCTTTCTTT
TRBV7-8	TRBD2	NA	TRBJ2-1	CASSLGASGYNEQFF	TGTGCCAGCAGCTTAGGCGCTAGCGGCTACAATGAGCAGTTCTTC
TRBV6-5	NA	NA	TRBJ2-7	CASSSSREQYF	TGTGCCAGCAGTTCAAGCCGGGAGCAGTACTTC